The T cell receptor (beta chain) described here comes from a study of blood T cell repertoires in COVID-19. Overall study: Nucleic acid was either cDNA or gDNA, and it came from T cells, B-cell-depleted T cells, or PBMCs.

The CDR3 is 14 amino acids. The V and J ends lost 5 bases and 3 bases respectively, with 13 bases between them. Germline V CDR1 and CDR2: MNHEY, SVGAGI. The repertoire was sequenced with immunoSEQ multiplex PCR; TCRdb's copy has only in-frame clones and lacks some. Among roughly 700,000 clones listed, 75% to 90% were seen once. This TCR came from a woman aged 18 to 35 with acute or convalescent COVID-19. V gene TRBV6-5 combines with J gene TRBJ1-2; possibly TRBD1 for D (5 bases). Source material: peripheral blood. The CDR3 loop reads CASSPRGAYYGYTF. The DNA of the CDR3 is TGTGCCAGCAGTCCCCGTGGGGCCTACTATGGCTACACCTTC.